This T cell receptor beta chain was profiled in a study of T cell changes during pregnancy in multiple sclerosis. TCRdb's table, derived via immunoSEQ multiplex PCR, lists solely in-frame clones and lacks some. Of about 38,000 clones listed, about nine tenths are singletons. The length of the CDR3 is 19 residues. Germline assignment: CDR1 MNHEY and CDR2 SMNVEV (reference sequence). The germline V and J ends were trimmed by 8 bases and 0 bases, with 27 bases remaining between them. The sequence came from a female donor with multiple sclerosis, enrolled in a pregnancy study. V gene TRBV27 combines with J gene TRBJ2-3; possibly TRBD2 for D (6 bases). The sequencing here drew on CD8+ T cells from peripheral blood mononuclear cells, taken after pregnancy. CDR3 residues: CASSDRASVMESSTDTQYF. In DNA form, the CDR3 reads TGTGCCAGCTCCGATCGGGCTAGCGTCATGGAATCTAGCACAGATACGCAGTATTTT.